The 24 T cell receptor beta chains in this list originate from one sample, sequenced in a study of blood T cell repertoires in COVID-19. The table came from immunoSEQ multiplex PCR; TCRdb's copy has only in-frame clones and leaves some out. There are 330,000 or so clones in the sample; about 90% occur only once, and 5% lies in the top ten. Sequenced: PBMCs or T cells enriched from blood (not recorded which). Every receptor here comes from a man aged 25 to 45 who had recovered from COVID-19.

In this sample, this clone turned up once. CDR3 nucleotide sequence: TGTGCCAGCAGCTTAGGTGGGCCCTACGAGCAGTACTTC. This gives the protein CASSLGGPYEQYF. The V gene is TRBV13, the J gene TRBJ2-7; D gene unclear. Germline values: CDR1 PRHDT, CDR2 FYEKMQ (reference sequence). V lost 0 bases, J lost 2 bases, and 5 bases lay in between. The CDR3 consists of 13 residues.

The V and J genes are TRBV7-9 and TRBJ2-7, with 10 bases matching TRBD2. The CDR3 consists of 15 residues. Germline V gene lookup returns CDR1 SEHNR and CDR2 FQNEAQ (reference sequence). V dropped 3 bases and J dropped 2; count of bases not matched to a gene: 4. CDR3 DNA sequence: TGTGCCAGCAGCTTTGGGACTAGCGACCCCTACGAGCAGTACTTC. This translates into CASSFGTSDPYEQYF.

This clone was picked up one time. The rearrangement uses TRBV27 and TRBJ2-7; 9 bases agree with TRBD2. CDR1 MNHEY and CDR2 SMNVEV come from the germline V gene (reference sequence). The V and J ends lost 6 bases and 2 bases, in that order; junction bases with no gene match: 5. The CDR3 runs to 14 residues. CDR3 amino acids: CASSWTSAAYEQYF. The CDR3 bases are TGTGCCAGCAGCTGGACTAGCGCGGCCTACGAGCAGTACTTC.

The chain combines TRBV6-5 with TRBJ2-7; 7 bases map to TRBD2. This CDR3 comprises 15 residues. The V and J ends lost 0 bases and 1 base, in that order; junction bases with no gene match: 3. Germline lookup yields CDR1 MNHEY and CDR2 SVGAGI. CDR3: CASSYSNGGSYEQYF. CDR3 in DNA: TGTGCCAGCAGTTACTCGAACGGGGGGTCCTACGAGCAGTACTTC.

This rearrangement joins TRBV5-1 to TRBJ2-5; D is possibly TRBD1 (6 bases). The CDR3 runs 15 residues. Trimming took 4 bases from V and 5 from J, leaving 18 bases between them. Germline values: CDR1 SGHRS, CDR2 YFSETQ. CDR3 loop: CASSPGTGLAETQYF. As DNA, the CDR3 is TGCGCCAGCAGCCCAGGAACAGGGTTAGCGGAGACCCAGTACTTC. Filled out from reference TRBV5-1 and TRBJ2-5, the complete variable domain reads KAGVTQTPRYLIKTRGQQVTLSCSPISGHRSVSWYQQTPGQGLQFLFEYFSETQRNKGNFPGRFSGRQFSNSRSEMNVSTLELGDSALYLCASSPGTGLAETQYFGPGTRLLVL.

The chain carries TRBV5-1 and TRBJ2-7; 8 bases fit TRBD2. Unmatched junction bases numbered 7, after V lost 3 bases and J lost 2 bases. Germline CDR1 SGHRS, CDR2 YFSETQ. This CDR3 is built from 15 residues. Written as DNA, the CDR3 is TGCGCCAGCAGCTCGGGGGGGACTCGTCCCTACGAGCAGTACTTC. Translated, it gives CASSSGGTRPYEQYF.

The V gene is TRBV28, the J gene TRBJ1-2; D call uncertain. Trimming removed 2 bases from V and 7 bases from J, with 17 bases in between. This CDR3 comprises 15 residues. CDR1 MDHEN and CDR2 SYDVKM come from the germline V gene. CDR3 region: CASSLTRGAVPGYTF. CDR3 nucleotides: TGTGCCAGCAGTTTAACCCGGGGAGCCGTCCCTGGCTACACCTTC.

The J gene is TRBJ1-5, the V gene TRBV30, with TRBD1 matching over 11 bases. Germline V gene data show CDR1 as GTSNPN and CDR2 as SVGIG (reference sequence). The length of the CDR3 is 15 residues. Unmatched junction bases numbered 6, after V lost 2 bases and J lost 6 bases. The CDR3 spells CAWSPRDRGTQPQHF. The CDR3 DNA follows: TGTGCCTGGAGTCCTCGGGACAGGGGGACTCAGCCCCAGCATTTT.

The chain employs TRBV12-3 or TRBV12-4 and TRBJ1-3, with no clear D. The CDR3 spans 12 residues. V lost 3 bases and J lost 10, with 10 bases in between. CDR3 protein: CASSFVRGTIYF. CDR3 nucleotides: TGTGCCAGCAGTTTCGTACGGGGAACCATATATTTT.

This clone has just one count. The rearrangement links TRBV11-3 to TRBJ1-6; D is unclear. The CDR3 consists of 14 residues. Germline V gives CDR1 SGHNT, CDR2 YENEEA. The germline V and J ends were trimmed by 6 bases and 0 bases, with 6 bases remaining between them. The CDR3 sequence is CASSRDSYNSPLHF. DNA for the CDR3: TGTGCCAGCAGTCGGGACTCCTATAATTCACCCCTCCACTTT.

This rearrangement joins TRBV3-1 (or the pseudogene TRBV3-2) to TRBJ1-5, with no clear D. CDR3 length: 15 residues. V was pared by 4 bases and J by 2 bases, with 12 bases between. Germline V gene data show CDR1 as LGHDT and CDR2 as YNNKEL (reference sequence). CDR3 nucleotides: TGTGCCAGCAGCCTAAGTGATGCGGGCAATCAGCCCCAGCATTTT. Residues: CASSLSDAGNQPQHF.

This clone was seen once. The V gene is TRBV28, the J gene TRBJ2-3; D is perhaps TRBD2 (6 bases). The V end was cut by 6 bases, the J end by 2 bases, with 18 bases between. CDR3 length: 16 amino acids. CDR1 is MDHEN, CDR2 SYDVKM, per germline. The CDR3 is CASSQIPGLHTDTQYF. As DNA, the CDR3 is TGTGCCAGCAGCCAAATTCCGGGACTCCACACAGATACGCAGTATTTT.

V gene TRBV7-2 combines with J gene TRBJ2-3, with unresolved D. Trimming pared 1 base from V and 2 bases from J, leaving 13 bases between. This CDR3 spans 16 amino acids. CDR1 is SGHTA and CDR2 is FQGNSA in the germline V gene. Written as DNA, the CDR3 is TGTGCCAGCAGCTTAGTCGGCCTGGGCCTCACAGATACGCAGTATTTT. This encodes CASSLVGLGLTDTQYF. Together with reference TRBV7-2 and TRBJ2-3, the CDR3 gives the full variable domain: GAGVSQSPSNKVTEKGKDVELRCDPISGHTALYWYRQSLGQGLEFLIYFQGNSAPDKSGLPSDRFSAERTGGSVSTLTIQRTQQEDSAVYLCASSLVGLGLTDTQYFGPGTRLTVL.

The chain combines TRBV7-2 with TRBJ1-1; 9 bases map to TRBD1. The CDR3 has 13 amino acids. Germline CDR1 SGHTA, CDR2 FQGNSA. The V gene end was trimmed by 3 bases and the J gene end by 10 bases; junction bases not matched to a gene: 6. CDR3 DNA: TGTGCCAGCAGCTTGAGGACAGGGGATGTAGCTTTCTTT. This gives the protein CASSLRTGDVAFF.

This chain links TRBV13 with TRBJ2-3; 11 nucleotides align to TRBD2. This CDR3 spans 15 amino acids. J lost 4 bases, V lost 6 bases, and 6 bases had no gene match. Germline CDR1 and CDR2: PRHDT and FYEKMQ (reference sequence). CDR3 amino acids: CASRTLAGGPDTQYF. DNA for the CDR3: TGTGCCAGCAGAACCTTAGCGGGGGGGCCAGATACGCAGTATTTT.

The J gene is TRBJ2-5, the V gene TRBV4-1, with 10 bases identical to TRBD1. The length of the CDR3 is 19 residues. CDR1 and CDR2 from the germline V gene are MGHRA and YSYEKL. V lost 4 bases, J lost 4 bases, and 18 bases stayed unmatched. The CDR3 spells CASSLLFLGAGQGRETQYF. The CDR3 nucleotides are TGCGCCAGCAGCCTTCTTTTCTTAGGGGCGGGACAGGGGCGAGAGACCCAGTACTTC.

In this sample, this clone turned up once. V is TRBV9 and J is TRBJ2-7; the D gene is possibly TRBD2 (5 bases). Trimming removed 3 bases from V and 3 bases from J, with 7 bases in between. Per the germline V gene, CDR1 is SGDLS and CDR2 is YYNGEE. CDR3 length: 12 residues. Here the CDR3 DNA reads TGTGCCAGCAGCGGGACTTTCTACGAGCAGTACTTC. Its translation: CASSGTFYEQYF.

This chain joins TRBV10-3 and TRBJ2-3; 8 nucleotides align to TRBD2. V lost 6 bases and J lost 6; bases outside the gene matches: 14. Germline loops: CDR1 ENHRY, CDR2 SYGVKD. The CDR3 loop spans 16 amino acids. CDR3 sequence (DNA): TGTGCCATCAGGGGGGAGGTAGCGGGGTCCGTGGATACGCAGTATTTT. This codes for CAIRGEVAGSVDTQYF.

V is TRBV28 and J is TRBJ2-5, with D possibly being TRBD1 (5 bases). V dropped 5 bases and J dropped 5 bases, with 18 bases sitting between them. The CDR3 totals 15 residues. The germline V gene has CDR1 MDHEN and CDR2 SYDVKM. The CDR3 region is CASSPQTAFRETQYF. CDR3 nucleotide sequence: TGTGCCAGCAGTCCCCAGACAGCTTTCAGGGAGACCCAGTACTTC.

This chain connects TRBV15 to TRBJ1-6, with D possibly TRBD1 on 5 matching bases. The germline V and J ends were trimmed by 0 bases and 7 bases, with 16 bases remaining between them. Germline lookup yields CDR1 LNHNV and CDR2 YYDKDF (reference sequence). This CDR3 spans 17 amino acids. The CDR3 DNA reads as TGTGCCACCAGCAGAGATCGAATGGACAATTTAAATTCACCCCTCCACTTT. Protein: CATSRDRMDNLNSPLHF.

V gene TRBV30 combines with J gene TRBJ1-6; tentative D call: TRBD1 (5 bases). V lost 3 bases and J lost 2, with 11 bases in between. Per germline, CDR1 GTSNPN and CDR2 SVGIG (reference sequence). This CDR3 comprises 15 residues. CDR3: CAWRGGSTYNSPLHF. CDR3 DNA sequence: TGTGCCTGGAGGGGGGGGTCAACCTATAATTCACCCCTCCACTTT.

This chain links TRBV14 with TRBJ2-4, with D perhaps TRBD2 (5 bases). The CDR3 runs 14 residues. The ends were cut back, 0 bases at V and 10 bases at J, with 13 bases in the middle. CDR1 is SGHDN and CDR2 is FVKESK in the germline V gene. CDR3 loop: CASSQDRREGIQYF. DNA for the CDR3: TGTGCCAGCAGCCAAGATCGTCGAGAGGGAATTCAGTACTTC.

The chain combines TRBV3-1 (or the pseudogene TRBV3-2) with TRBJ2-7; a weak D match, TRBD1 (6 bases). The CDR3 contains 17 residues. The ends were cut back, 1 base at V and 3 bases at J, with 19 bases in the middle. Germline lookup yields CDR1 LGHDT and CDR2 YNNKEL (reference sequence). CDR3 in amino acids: CASSQVPPGTPNYEQYF. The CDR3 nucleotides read TGTGCCAGCAGCCAAGTCCCCCCCGGGACACCCAACTACGAGCAGTACTTC.

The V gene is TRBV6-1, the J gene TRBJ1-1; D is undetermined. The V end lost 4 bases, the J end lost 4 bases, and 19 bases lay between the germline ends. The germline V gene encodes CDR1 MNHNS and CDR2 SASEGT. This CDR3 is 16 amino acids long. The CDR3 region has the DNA TGTGCCAGCAGTGGCCCTAGTGCGGGGAGTTTCACTGAAGCTTTCTTT. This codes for CASSGPSAGSFTEAFF.